Below are 32 T cell receptor beta chains sequenced from a single sample in a study of blood T cell repertoires in COVID-19. Produced via immunoSEQ multiplex PCR; TCRdb's table is partial and in-frame only. Of about 260,000 clones listed, around 90% are singletons. The sequencing sample was made of peripheral blood. The receptors come from a woman aged 50 to 65 who had recovered from COVID-19.

The V gene is TRBV20-1, the J gene TRBJ2-5; D is unclear. Germline V gives CDR1 DFQATT, CDR2 SNEGSKA (reference sequence). V shed 2 bases and J shed 7 bases, with 8 bases lying between them. There are 11 residues in the CDR3. The CDR3 DNA is TGCAGTGCTAGATCCCTAACGACCCAGTACTTC. Translation: CSARSLTTQYF.

The chain recombines TRBV5-1 with TRBJ1-2; possible D gene TRBD1, 6 bases. This CDR3 has 15 amino acids. Per germline, CDR1 SGHRS and CDR2 YFSETQ. Deletions cut 4 bases from V and 5 bases from J, with 18 bases between. The CDR3, as DNA: TGCGCCAGCAGCACCCGAGGGGGGGACTTTTATGGCTACACCTTC. Its protein product is CASSTRGGDFYGYTF. The full variable domain, rest sourced from reference TRBV5-1 and TRBJ1-2, is KAGVTQTPRYLIKTRGQQVTLSCSPISGHRSVSWYQQTPGQGLQFLFEYFSETQRNKGNFPGRFSGRQFSNSRSEMNVSTLELGDSALYLCASSTRGGDFYGYTFGSGTRLTVV.

This chain links TRBV18 with TRBJ2-7, with D tentatively TRBD2 (5 bases). This CDR3 region has 20 residues. Trimming cost V 2 bases and J 0 bases, with 26 bases left between them. Germline CDR1 reads KGHSH; CDR2 reads LQKENI. CDR3 residues: CASSPKLSAGLAESSYEQYF. DNA of the CDR3: TGTGCCAGCTCACCAAAGCTCTCGGCTGGTCTAGCCGAAAGCTCCTACGAGCAGTACTTC.

This sequence joins TRBV3-1 (or the pseudogene TRBV3-2) and TRBJ2-2; D may be TRBD1 (5 bases). Germline CDR1 and CDR2: LGHDT and YNNKEL (reference sequence). Trimming took off 2 bases at V and 4 bases at J, with 8 bases between the two ends. This CDR3 spans 14 amino acids. The CDR3 is CASSQQGSTGELFF. CDR3 sequence (DNA): TGTGCCAGCAGCCAACAGGGCTCCACCGGGGAGCTGTTTTTT.

The chain joins TRBV18 to TRBJ1-3; D not resolved. Per germline, CDR1 KGHSH and CDR2 LQKENI. V lost 0 bases and J lost 0, with 6 bases in between. The CDR3 runs to 15 residues. The CDR3 DNA follows: TGTGCCAGCTCACCACCTCTCGGCTCTGGAAACACCATATATTTT. It yields the protein CASSPPLGSGNTIYF.

The rearrangement links TRBV9 to TRBJ1-6, with D perhaps TRBD1 (6 bases). Germline-derived CDR1 and CDR2 are SGDLS and YYNGEE. This CDR3 has 16 amino acids. V dropped 3 bases and J dropped 0 bases, with 10 bases sitting between them. CDR3 sequence: CASSGDRSSYNSPLHF. The DNA for the CDR3 is TGTGCCAGCAGCGGCGACAGGAGCTCCTATAATTCACCCCTCCACTTT.

This rearrangement joins TRBV12-3 or TRBV12-4 to TRBJ1-3; D is ambiguous. V lost 2 bases and J 4 bases, leaving 3 bases between the germline ends. This CDR3 has 12 residues. The CDR3: CASSLLGNTIYF. CDR3 nucleotides: TGTGCCAGCAGTTTACTCGGAAACACCATATATTTT.

V gene TRBV11-1 combines with J gene TRBJ1-1; maybe TRBD1 (5 bases). The V end lost 5 bases, the J end lost 4 bases, and 14 bases lay between the germline ends. The CDR3 is 14 amino acids. From germline, CDR1 is SGHAT and CDR2 FQDESV (reference sequence). The DNA of the CDR3 is TGTGCCAGCAGCCACATGTGGGGCCCCACTGAAGCTTTCTTT. It yields the protein CASSHMWGPTEAFF.

This chain joins TRBV6-2 or TRBV6-3 and TRBJ2-3; TRBD2 matches at 11 bases. J was trimmed by 2 bases and V by 4 bases; bases with no gene match: 11. The CDR3 contains 18 residues. Looked up from germline, CDR1 is MNHEY and CDR2 is SVGEGT. This CDR3 reads CASSSLAGGPLPTDTQYF. Here the CDR3 DNA reads TGTGCCAGCAGTTCGCTAGCGGGGGGTCCGCTCCCCACAGATACGCAGTATTTT.

The chain employs TRBV10-3 and TRBJ1-1; a weak D match, TRBD1 (5 bases). The CDR3 loop spans 13 amino acids. Trimming pared 8 bases from V and 1 base from J, leaving 11 bases between. Germline CDR1 and CDR2: ENHRY and SYGVKD. The CDR3 reads CAIGRGANTEAFF. The CDR3 nucleotides read TGTGCCATCGGGAGGGGCGCGAACACTGAAGCTTTCTTT.

The chain recombines TRBV12-3 or TRBV12-4 with TRBJ2-7, with a weak D call TRBD2 (6 bases). The V and J ends lost 3 bases and 12 bases respectively, with 18 bases between them. The CDR3 is 13 amino acids. The CDR3 reads CASSFRQGGGTYF. The DNA for the CDR3 is TGTGCCAGCAGTTTTCGGCAGGGAGGAGGCACGTACTTC.

The rearrangement links TRBV5-1 to TRBJ1-1; D unresolved. CDR1 and CDR2 from the germline V gene are SGHRS and YFSETQ. V was pared by 0 bases and J by 0 bases, with 6 bases between. The CDR3 length is 14 residues. CDR3 residues: CASSLVPLNTEAFF. The CDR3 nucleotides read TGCGCCAGCAGCTTGGTTCCCTTGAACACTGAAGCTTTCTTT.

The V call is TRBV4-3, the J call TRBJ1-2, with 7 bases matching TRBD1. This CDR3 has 15 residues. Germline-derived CDR1 and CDR2 are LGHNA and YSLEER. The V and J ends lost 3 bases and 5 bases, in that order; junction bases with no gene match: 9. The CDR3 DNA reads TGCGCCAGCAGCCAGGCCTCCGGGACAGCGTATGGCTACACCTTC. It specifies CASSQASGTAYGYTF.

J is TRBJ2-7 and V is TRBV18; tentative D call: TRBD2 (5 bases). The germline V gene encodes CDR1 KGHSH and CDR2 LQKENI. V was trimmed by 6 bases and J by 7 bases, leaving 13 bases between them. This CDR3 is 12 amino acids long. CDR3 sequence (DNA): TGTGCCAGCTCTGAACGAACGGGGGAGCAGTACTTC. Its translation is CASSERTGEQYF.

The chain links TRBV4-2 to TRBJ1-2; TRBD1 matches at 11 bases. Unmatched junction bases numbered 8, after V lost 1 base and J lost 7 bases. This CDR3 comprises 16 residues. Germline V gives CDR1 LGHNA, CDR2 YNFKEQ. The CDR3 sequence: CASSQVMGQGVSGYTF. The DNA for the CDR3 is TGTGCCAGCAGCCAAGTGATGGGACAGGGGGTCTCTGGCTACACCTTC.

The CDR3 DNA follows: TGTGCCAGCAGTGATCGGACTAGCGGGAGGAGGGATACGCAGTATTTT. It codes for CASSDRTSGRRDTQYF. The chain links TRBV5-4 to TRBJ2-3; 14 bases align to TRBD2. This CDR3 region has 16 residues. The junction had 8 bases not matched to a gene; V was cut back by 5 bases and J by 6 bases. CDR1 is SGHNT and CDR2 is YYREEE in the germline V gene (reference sequence).

The V gene is TRBV18, the J gene TRBJ2-2, with 8 bases matching TRBD1. Trimming removed 4 bases from V and 5 bases from J; junction bases left unmatched: 12. This CDR3 is built from 17 residues. CDR1 is KGHSH, CDR2 LQKENI, per germline. DNA of the CDR3: TGTGCCAGCTCACTTTTATTGGAGACAGGGGCAACCGGGGAGCTGTTTTTT. Amino acid sequence: CASSLLLETGATGELFF. The whole variable domain, remainder taken from reference TRBV18 and TRBJ2-2, is NAGVMQNPRHLVRRRGQEARLRCSPMKGHSHVYWYRQLPEEGLKFMVYLQKENIIDESGMPKERFSAEFPKEGPSILRIQQVVRGDSAAYFCASSLLLETGATGELFFGEGSRLTVL.

The genes are TRBV30 and TRBJ1-2; D not resolved. Germline CDR1 is GTSNPN and CDR2 is SVGIG (reference sequence). V gave up 0 bases and J gave up 4 bases, with 12 bases separating them. CDR3 size: 14 residues. In DNA, the CDR3 is TGTGCCTGGAGTGTAGGCGGTCTCTTCTATGGCTACACCTTC. Amino acid sequence: CAWSVGGLFYGYTF.

The rearrangement uses TRBV2 and TRBJ2-3; TRBD2 aligns across 7 bases. From germline, CDR1 is SNHLY and CDR2 FYNNEI. With V trimmed by 7 bases and J by 5 bases, 3 bases remained unmatched. The length of the CDR3 is 12 residues. DNA for the CDR3: TGTGCCAGCACGGGGGGTGGAGATACGCAGTATTTT. Protein product: CASTGGGDTQYF.

V is TRBV7-6 and J is TRBJ2-7, with 7 bases matching TRBD2. Trimming removed 2 bases from V and 6 bases from J; junction bases left unmatched: 4. The CDR3 spans 13 residues. In germline, CDR1 is SGHVS, CDR2 FNYEAQ. CDR3 nucleotide sequence: TGTGCCAGCAGCTTACTTGGGGAGGGCGAGCAGTACTTC. Encoded protein: CASSLLGEGEQYF.

The V call is TRBV28, the J call TRBJ1-5; D is uncertain. Germline loops: CDR1 MDHEN, CDR2 SYDVKM. The CDR3 sequence is 14 residues long. Trimming left V 6 bases short and J 6 bases short, with 15 bases between. CDR3 sequence reads: CASSPPGPSQPQHF. CDR3 nucleotide sequence: TGTGCCAGCAGCCCCCCGGGTCCGAGTCAGCCCCAGCATTTT.

This clone appeared a single time. This chain uses TRBV6-6 with TRBJ2-7; TRBD2 matches at 11 bases. There are 16 residues in the CDR3. From germline, CDR1 is MNHNY and CDR2 SVGAGI (reference sequence). V shed 5 bases and J 2 bases; nucleotides not matched to a gene: 8. In DNA, the CDR3 is TGTGCCAGCAGTCCAGGGACTAGCGGATCCCCCTACGAGCAGTACTTC. It translates to CASSPGTSGSPYEQYF.

The rearrangement uses TRBV5-1 and TRBJ1-1; D unclear. CDR1 and CDR2 from the germline V gene are SGHRS and YFSETQ. The CDR3 is made up of 15 amino acids. V gave up 4 bases and J gave up 1 base, with 14 bases separating them. The CDR3 DNA follows: TGCGCCAGCAGCGTTGGTGGGGAGGGGAACACTGAAGCTTTCTTT. Residues: CASSVGGEGNTEAFF.

The chain is built from TRBV7-9 and TRBJ1-1; the D is unclear. The germline V gene encodes CDR1 SEHNR and CDR2 FQNEAQ (reference sequence). The CDR3 contains 16 residues. The V and J ends lost 0 bases and 5 bases respectively, with 16 bases between them. CDR3 region: CASSLARAPPWTEAFF. The CDR3 DNA follows: TGTGCCAGCAGCTTAGCGAGGGCACCTCCGTGGACTGAAGCTTTCTTT. Based on the CDR3 plus reference TRBV7-9 and TRBJ1-1, the full variable domain is DTGVSQNPRHKITKRGQNVTFRCDPISEHNRLYWYRQTLGQGPEFLTYFQNEAQLEKSRLLSDRFSAERPKGSFSTLEIQRTEQGDSAMYLCASSLARAPPWTEAFFGQGTRLTVV.

The V and J genes are TRBV2 and TRBJ2-7; 10 bases agree with TRBD2. Germline trimming cut 9 bases from V and 5 bases from J; bases unmatched to any gene: 16. Per the germline V gene, CDR1 is SNHLY and CDR2 is FYNNEI. CDR3 length: 16 residues. CDR3 bases: TGTGCCAGAGGACCGGGACTAGCGAACCCCCGCGACGAGCAGTACTTC. Translation gives CARGPGLANPRDEQYF.

The V and J genes are TRBV28 and TRBJ1-6, with unresolved D. There are 16 residues in the CDR3. V gave up 3 bases and J gave up 0 bases, with 9 bases separating them. The germline CDR1 and CDR2 sequences are MDHEN and SYDVKM. CDR3 amino acids: CASSLNSGSYNSPLHF. The DNA for the CDR3 is TGTGCCAGCAGTTTGAACAGCGGCTCCTATAATTCACCCCTCCACTTT.

V usage is TRBV2 and J usage is TRBJ2-2; the D is unclear. V was pared by 3 bases and J by 4 bases, with 12 bases between. The CDR3 totals 15 residues. The germline CDR1 and CDR2 sequences are SNHLY and FYNNEI. CDR3 nucleotides: TGTGCCAGCAGTGACAACGTGTGGAGCACCGGGGAGCTGTTTTTT. Translated: CASSDNVWSTGELFF.

The CDR3 loop is CASSFGTSGGIYEQYF. The CDR3 DNA reads as TGCGCCAGCAGCTTTGGGACTAGCGGGGGGATTTACGAGCAGTACTTC. V usage is TRBV5-1 and J usage is TRBJ2-7, with 15 bases identical to TRBD2. This CDR3 comprises 16 residues. CDR1 SGHRS and CDR2 YFSETQ come from the germline V gene. Trimming cost V 2 bases and J 4 bases; bases outside gene matches: 4.

The chain uses TRBV4-3 and TRBJ1-1, with 8 bases identical to TRBD1. In germline, CDR1 is LGHNA, CDR2 YSLEER. This CDR3 contains 15 residues. Germline trimming cut 0 bases from V and 7 bases from J; bases unmatched to any gene: 7. CDR3 loop: CASSQEGQGAGEAFF. The CDR3 nucleotides are TGCGCCAGCAGCCAAGAAGGCCAGGGGGCGGGTGAAGCTTTCTTT.

CDR3 sequence: CASSLGRGATNEKLFF. The CDR3, as DNA: TGTGCCAGCAGCTTGGGGAGGGGCGCAACTAATGAAAAACTGTTTTTT. The chain employs TRBV5-8 and TRBJ1-4; D may be TRBD1 (5 bases). The CDR3 extends over 16 amino acids. The V and J ends lost 0 bases and 0 bases respectively, with 9 bases between them. The germline V gene encodes CDR1 SGHTS and CDR2 YDEGEE.

This clone was recorded at least ten times. The chain carries TRBV4-2 and TRBJ2-2; 7 bases map to TRBD2. CDR3 length equals 14 residues. Per germline, CDR1 LGHNA and CDR2 YNFKEQ. The V gene end was trimmed by 4 bases and the J gene end by 5 bases; junction bases not matched to a gene: 4. The DNA for the CDR3 is TGTGCCAGCAGCCGGGCTAGCGGTACCGGGGAGCTGTTTTTT. As protein: CASSRASGTGELFF.

This clone came up once. The chain combines TRBV20-1 with TRBJ2-7, with 8 bases identical to TRBD2. Germline loops: CDR1 DFQATT, CDR2 SNEGSKA (reference sequence). Unmatched junction bases numbered 12, after V lost 3 bases and J lost 2 bases. The CDR3 runs to 16 residues. CDR3 protein: CSASIPPGTRAYEQYF. The CDR3 region has the DNA TGCAGTGCTAGTATCCCCCCCGGGACTAGAGCCTACGAGCAGTACTTC.